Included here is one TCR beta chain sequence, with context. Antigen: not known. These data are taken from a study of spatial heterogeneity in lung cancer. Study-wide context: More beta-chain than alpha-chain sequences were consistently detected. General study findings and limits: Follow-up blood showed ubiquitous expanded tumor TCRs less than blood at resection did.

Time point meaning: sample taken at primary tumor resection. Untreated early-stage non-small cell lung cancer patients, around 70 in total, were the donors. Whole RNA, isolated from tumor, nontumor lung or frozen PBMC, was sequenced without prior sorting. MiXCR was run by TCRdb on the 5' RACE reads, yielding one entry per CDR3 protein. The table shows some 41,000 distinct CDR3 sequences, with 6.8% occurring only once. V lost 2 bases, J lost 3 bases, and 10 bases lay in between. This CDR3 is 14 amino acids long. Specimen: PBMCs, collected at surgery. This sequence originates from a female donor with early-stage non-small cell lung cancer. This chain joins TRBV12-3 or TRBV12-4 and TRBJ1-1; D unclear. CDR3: CASSLNGPHTEAFF. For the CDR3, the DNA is TGTGCCAGCAGTTTAAACGGGCCTCACACTGAAGCTTTCTTT.